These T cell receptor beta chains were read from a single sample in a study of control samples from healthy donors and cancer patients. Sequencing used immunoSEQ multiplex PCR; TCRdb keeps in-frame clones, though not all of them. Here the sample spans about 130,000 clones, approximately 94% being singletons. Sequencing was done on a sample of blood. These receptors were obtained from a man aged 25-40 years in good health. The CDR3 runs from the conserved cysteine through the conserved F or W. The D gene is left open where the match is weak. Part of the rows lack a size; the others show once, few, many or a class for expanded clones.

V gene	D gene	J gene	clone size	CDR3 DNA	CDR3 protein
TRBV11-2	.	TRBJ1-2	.	TGTGCCAGCAGCTTTACGGCAGGAGACTATGGCTACACCTTC	CASSFTAGDYGYTF
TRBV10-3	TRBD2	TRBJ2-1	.	TGTGCCATCCGGGGGGGGCGTTACAATGAGCAGTTCTTC	CAIRGGRYNEQFF
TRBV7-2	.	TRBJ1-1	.	TGTGCCAGCAGCCGAACCTCGAACACTGAAGCTTTCTTT	CASSRTSNTEAFF
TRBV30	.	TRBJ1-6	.	TGTGCCTGGAGTGTTGGGACCCACTCTTCACCCCTCCACTTT	CAWSVGTHSSPLHF
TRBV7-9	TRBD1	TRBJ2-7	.	TGTGCCAGCAGCTTATCATGGACAGGTTCTGGCGACGAGCAGTACTTC	CASSLSWTGSGDEQYF
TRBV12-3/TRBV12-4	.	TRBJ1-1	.	TGTGCCAGCAGTCAAGGAACCAACACTGAAGCTTTCTTT	CASSQGTNTEAFF
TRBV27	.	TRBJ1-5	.	TGTGCCAGCAGTCCGTCGAGGGCTAAAGGGAGCAATCAGCCCCAGCATTTT	CASSPSRAKGSNQPQHF
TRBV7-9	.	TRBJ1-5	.	TGTGCCAGCAGCGGTGGAGGGGTGCAGCCCCAGCATTTT	CASSGGGVQPQHF
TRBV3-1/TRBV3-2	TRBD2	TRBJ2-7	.	TGTGCCAGCAGCCAAGACTGGCGGGGGGGCCGGTGGCAGTACTTC	CASSQDWRGGRWQYF
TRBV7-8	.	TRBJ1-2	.	TGTGCCAGCACCCCCATTTCTGGGGGGGGGACCTATGGCTACACCTTC	CASTPISGGGTYGYTF
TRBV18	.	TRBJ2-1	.	TGTGCCAGCTCACCACAGCAGGGTCTCCATGAGCAGTTCTTC	CASSPQQGLHEQFF
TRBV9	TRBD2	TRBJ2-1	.	TGTGCCAGCAGCGTAGCGGGGGGATCCTACAATGAGCAGTTCTTC	CASSVAGGSYNEQFF
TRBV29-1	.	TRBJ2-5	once	TGCAGCGTTGAAGATCCCGCGGCGATACAAGAGACCCAGTACTTC	CSVEDPAAIQETQYF
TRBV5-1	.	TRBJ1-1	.	TGCGCCAGCAGCGGGGGCAGGGGTGGCACTGAAGCTTTCTTT	CASSGGRGGTEAFF
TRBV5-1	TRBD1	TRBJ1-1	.	TGCGCCAGCAGCTCCGGACAGGGCAACACTGAAGCTTTCTTT	CASSSGQGNTEAFF